This T cell receptor (beta chain) was recorded in a study of identical twins. This clonotype showed up just a few times. Its target is unknown. Looked up from germline, CDR1 is MDHEN and CDR2 is SYDVKM. The CDR3 totals 14 residues. The germline V and J ends were trimmed by 2 bases and 8 bases, with 15 bases remaining between them. Overall study findings and caveats: Abundant cord blood beta clonotypes carried fewer insertions; memory repertoires showed none.

Unique molecular identifiers were present on cDNA, and template switching added a universal primer site. From the 5' RACE reads, TCRdb called clonotypes with MiXCR, one entry per CDR3 protein. This sample has 500,000 or so distinct CDR3 sequences, with 14% found just once. No donor was unhealthy or non-Caucasian. In addition, the sample was reused for a study of yellow fever vaccine responses in identical twins.

The TCR originated in a woman aged 18-29 years in good health. The rearrangement joins TRBV28 to TRBJ1-2; D remains ambiguous. Sequencing was performed on CD4+ T cells sorted from blood. The DNA for the CDR3 is TGTGCCAGCAGTTTACAGTCGGTGGTTGACGGCTACACCTTC. Residues: CASSLQSVVDGYTF.